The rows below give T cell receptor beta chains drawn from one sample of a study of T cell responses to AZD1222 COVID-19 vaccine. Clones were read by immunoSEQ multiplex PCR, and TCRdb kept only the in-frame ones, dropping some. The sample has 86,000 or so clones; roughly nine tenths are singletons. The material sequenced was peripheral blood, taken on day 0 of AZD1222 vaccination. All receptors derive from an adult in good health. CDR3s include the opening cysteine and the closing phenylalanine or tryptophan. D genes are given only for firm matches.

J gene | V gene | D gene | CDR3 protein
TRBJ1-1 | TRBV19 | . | CASTPDRTNTEAFF
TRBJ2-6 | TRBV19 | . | CASISWVYGANVLTF
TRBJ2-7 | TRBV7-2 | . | CASRPGGGDYEQYF
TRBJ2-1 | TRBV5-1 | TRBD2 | CASSLASGTRSNNEQFF
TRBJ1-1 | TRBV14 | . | CASSPLGGIMNTEAFF
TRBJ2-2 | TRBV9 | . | CASSVVTRTNTGELFF
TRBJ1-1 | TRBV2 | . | CASISDRLGTEAFF
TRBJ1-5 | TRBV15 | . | CATSRDRLLNQPQHF
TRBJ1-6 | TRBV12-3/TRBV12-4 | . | CASSLSGNSPLHF
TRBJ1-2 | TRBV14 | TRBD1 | CASSQDLGTGGLDGYTF
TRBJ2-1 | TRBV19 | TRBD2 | CATTLLAGTHYEQFF
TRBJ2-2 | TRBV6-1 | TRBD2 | CASSERSWGIAGGTNTGELFF
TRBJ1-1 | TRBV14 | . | CASSGQGRTEAFF
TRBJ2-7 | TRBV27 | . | CASSLLQGKGEQYF